This T cell receptor beta chain was observed in a study of cytomegalovirus exposure and HLA in healthy donors. This PCR relied on a set of 60 Vbeta primers and 13 Jbeta primers. Some clones are missing from TCRdb's copy, which holds only in-frame ones; the method was immunoSEQ multiplex PCR. The sample lists 110,000 to 150,000 clones; around four fifths were seen once. With respect to this clone: The antigen is unknown.

The CDR3 extends over 11 amino acids. Germline CDR1 reads LNHDA; CDR2 reads SQIVND (reference sequence). V gave up 6 bases and J gave up 8 bases, with 10 bases separating them. Findings of the study overall: On later analysis, the bulk of CMV-associated TCR beta chains appeared to be HLA-restricted. Sequence variants that were highly shared formed a cluster that was likely a sequencing artifact. Later analysis identified a missense DCLRE1C variant that was linked to TCR beta V- and J-gene trimming.

What was sequenced was PBMCs. The receptor's source is a woman aged 55-75 years in good health and CMV-seropositive. The chain joins TRBV19 to TRBJ1-1, with unresolved D. In DNA form, the CDR3 reads TGTGCCAGTAGGACGGCGGGGGAAGCTTTCTTT. Amino acids: CASRTAGEAFF.